This TCR beta chain was documented in a study of T cell repertoires in cytomegalovirus infection. Study details: It was recently identified HLA-C-restricted and well-studied HLA-B-restricted CMV epitopes that the study used. Carrying CMV and the relevant HLA type showed in public TCR beta signatures.

Trimming at V came to 4 bases and at J to 1 base, leaving 14 bases not matched to a gene. Looked up from germline, CDR1 is SEHNR and CDR2 is FQNEAQ (reference sequence). The CDR3 contains 20 residues. Using its own MiXCR run on the reads, TCRdb lists one record per CDR3 protein. The sample contains roughly 180,000 distinct CDR3 sequences, 20% to 25% of which appear only once. Details on this clonotype: Antigen: not known.

This clonotype was sampled from a human donor in good health (CMV status not recorded). Some clones in this sample may be carry-over from other donors' samples. Here the sequenced sample was CD8+ T cells from cultured PBMCs, taken from culture after CMV antigen stimulation. The chain links TRBV7-9 to TRBJ2-2, with 11 bases lining up with TRBD2. The CDR3 bases are TGTGCCAGCAGCTCCCGAAAGAAAGACACTAGCGGGGGGAACACCGGGGAGCTGTTTTTT. This encodes CASSSRKKDTSGGNTGELFF.